The 17 T cell receptor beta chains presented below share a single source sample, sequenced in a study of blood T cells in healthy people across ages. Alongside a J-beta primer mix, a sample-barcoded 5' primer served in a second PCR lasting roughly 6 to 11 cycles. TCRdb re-called the 5' RACE reads with MiXCR, one entry per CDR3 protein. The table shows hundreds of thousands of distinct CDR3 sequences, with around a fifth occurring only once. Material: blood. The receptors derive from a man aged 65 to 79 in good health.

V usage is TRBV5-5 and J usage is TRBJ2-5, with D unresolved. Trimming cost V 0 bases and J 3 bases, with 9 bases left between them. This CDR3 spans 14 amino acids. Looked up from germline, CDR1 is SGHKS and CDR2 is YYEKEE (reference sequence). In DNA form, the CDR3 reads TGTGCCAGCAGCTTGGGACATCTTGAAGAGACCCAGTACTTC. Translated, it gives CASSLGHLEETQYF. Full variable domain (outside the CDR3, taken from reference TRBV5-5 and TRBJ2-5): DAGVTQSPTHLIKTRGQQVTLRCSPISGHKSVSWYQQVLGQGPQFIFQYYEKEERGRGNFPDRFSARQFPNYSSELNVNALLLGDSALYLCASSLGHLEETQYFGPGTRLLVL.

This clonotype occurred a few times. Germline is not matched at one junction end, which may reflect a read error. The chain uses TRBV5-1 and TRBJ2-2; D might be TRBD1 or TRBD2, each matching 5 bases. The CDR3 spans 15 residues. CDR1 and CDR2 from the germline V gene are SGHRS and YFSETQ. The CDR3: CASSLDRQITGELSF. The CDR3 DNA reads as TGCGCCAGCAGCTTGGACAGACAGATCACCGGGGAGCTGTCTTTT.

This chain joins TRBV5-1 and TRBJ2-3, with 12 bases that match TRBD2. The CDR3 totals 16 residues. V was clipped by 4 bases and J by 2 bases; unmatched bases: 5. The germline gives CDR1 SGHRS, CDR2 YFSETQ. The CDR3 coding sequence is TGCGCCAGCAGCCCCGGACTAGCGGGGATCACAGATACGCAGTATTTT. It yields the protein CASSPGLAGITDTQYF.

This clonotype came up once. A read error may explain this, as a much larger clone is one base away. V gene TRBV11-2 combines with J gene TRBJ2-4; no firm D call. The CDR3 has 12 residues. Germline V lookup: CDR1 SGHAT, CDR2 FQNNGV. Trimming took 0 bases from V and 12 from J, leaving 9 bases between them. CDR3 nucleotides: TGTGCCAGCAGCTTAGACTGCCCTCATCAGTACTTC. Amino acid sequence: CASSLDCPHQYF.

V usage is TRBV12-3 or TRBV12-4 and J usage is TRBJ1-1; D call uncertain. The ends were cut back, 2 bases at V and 0 bases at J, with 16 bases in the middle. This CDR3 comprises 17 residues. Written as DNA, the CDR3 is TGTGCCAGCAGTTTACTCGGGGTCGGAGGGATGAACACTGAAGCTTTCTTT. It translates to CASSLLGVGGMNTEAFF.

This clonotype was seen a handful of times. The rearrangement links TRBV4-3 to TRBJ2-4, with 13 nucleotides matching TRBD2. Trimming at V came to 1 base and at J to 0 bases, leaving 6 bases not matched to a gene. CDR1 LGHNA and CDR2 YSLEER come from the germline V gene. The CDR3 covers 19 residues. The CDR3 DNA follows: TGCGCCAGCAGCCAAGCAGGACTAGCGGGAGCCTTAGCCAAAAACATTCAGTACTTC. As protein: CASSQAGLAGALAKNIQYF.

The rearrangement joins TRBV11-2 to TRBJ2-5; 10 positions agree with TRBD2. The J call is in doubt because the DNA end fits TRBJ2-1 better. Germline CDR1 reads SGHAT; CDR2 reads FQNNGV. This CDR3 contains 16 residues. DNA for the CDR3: TGTGCCAGCAGACCTTTCACTAGCGGGACTTACAATGAGCAGTTCTTC. Amino acid sequence: CASRPFTSGTYNEQFF.

In its sample, this clonotype was seen a few times. This chain links TRBV6-5 with TRBJ2-1, with TRBD1 matching over 8 bases. With the DNA end fitting TRBJ2-7 better, the J assignment may be wrong. Per germline, CDR1 MNHEY and CDR2 SVGAGI. The CDR3 length is 14 residues. Here the CDR3 DNA reads TGTGCCACCCAGAGCCAGACAGGGGCTTACGAGCAGTACTTC. Protein: CATQSQTGAYEQYF.

The chain is built from TRBV5-6 and TRBJ2-1; D might be TRBD1 (6 bases). The V and J ends lost 6 bases and 3 bases respectively, with 10 bases between them. The CDR3 has 13 amino acids. Germline V gene data show CDR1 as SGHDT and CDR2 as YYEEEE. This CDR3 is CASTLRGYNEQFF. In DNA, the CDR3 is TGTGCCAGCACCCTCAGGGGCTACAATGAGCAGTTCTTC. Using reference TRBV5-6 and TRBJ2-1 for the parts outside the CDR3, the full variable domain is DAGVTQSPTHLIKTRGQQVTLRCSPKSGHDTVSWYQQALGQGPQFIFQYYEEEERQRGNFPDRFSGHQFPNYSSELNVNALLLGDSALYLCASTLRGYNEQFFGPGTRLTVL.

This clonotype was seen a few times. V usage is TRBV6-5 and J usage is TRBJ2-1; D is ambiguous. Trimming left V 5 bases short and J 6 bases short, with 8 bases between. Looked up from germline, CDR1 is MNHEY and CDR2 is SVGAGI. The CDR3 consists of 12 residues. Written as DNA, the CDR3 is TGTGCCAGCAGTACCGGGTTCAATGAGCAGTTCTTC. This encodes CASSTGFNEQFF.

V and J are TRBV3-1 and TRBJ1-4; D is unclear. CDR1 and CDR2 (germline): LGHDT, YNNKEL (reference sequence). V was clipped by 0 bases and J by 8 bases, with 13 bases between them. CDR3 length: 15 amino acids. The CDR3 is CASSQDFRGNEKLFF. CDR3 coding DNA: TGTGCCAGCAGCCAAGATTTTAGAGGGAACGAAAAACTGTTTTTT.

CDR3 in amino acids: CASSLDNWNSPLHF. In nucleotides, the CDR3 is TGTGCCAGCAGCTTAGATAACTGGAATTCACCCCTCCACTTT. The chain joins TRBV7-2 to TRBJ1-6, with unresolved D. CDR3 length equals 14 residues. CDR1 and CDR2 from the germline V gene are SGHTA and FQGNSA. Trimming stripped 1 base from V and 7 bases from J, with 8 bases between. Drawing the rest from reference TRBV7-2 and TRBJ1-6, the complete variable domain is GAGVSQSPSNKVTEKGKDVELRCDPISGHTALYWYRQSLGQGLEFLIYFQGNSAPDKSGLPSDRFSAERTGGSVSTLTIQRTQQEDSAVYLCASSLDNWNSPLHFGNGTRLTVT.

The CDR3 protein is CASTSGQWGNYGYTF. CDR3 nucleotides: TGTGCCAGCACGTCAGGACAGTGGGGTAACTATGGCTACACCTTC. This chain links TRBV2 with TRBJ1-2; D perhaps matches TRBD1 (6 bases). The V end was cut by 7 bases, the J end by 1 base, with 16 bases between. Per the germline V gene, CDR1 is SNHLY and CDR2 is FYNNEI. CDR3 length: 15 residues.

This clonotype appeared a few times. This sequence joins TRBV29-1 and TRBJ2-1; 9 positions agree with TRBD2. The CDR3 runs to 15 residues. With V trimmed by 6 bases and J by 5 bases, 11 bases remained unmatched. Germline CDR1 reads SQVTM; CDR2 reads ANQGSEA. The CDR3 coding sequence is TGCAGCGTCCCCCACTTAGCGGGGGCACACAATGAGCAGTTCTTC. It is translated as CSVPHLAGAHNEQFF.

The CDR3 bases are TGTGCCAGCAGTTTAAGACTAGCGGGAGGGGACAATGAGCAGTTCTTC. Its translation is CASSLRLAGGDNEQFF. The chain employs TRBV12-3 or TRBV12-4 and TRBJ2-1; TRBD2 aligns across 14 bases. The CDR3 loop spans 16 amino acids. Unmatched junction bases numbered 2, after V lost 2 bases and J lost 5 bases.

This clonotype has ten or more counts. This chain joins TRBV18 and TRBJ2-7; TRBD1 matches at 8 bases. With V trimmed by 5 bases and J by 2 bases, 8 bases remained unmatched. This CDR3 is built from 15 residues. In germline, CDR1 is KGHSH, CDR2 LQKENI. In DNA, the CDR3 is TGTGCCAGCTCAGAGGAACAGGGGGGCCCCTACGAGCAGTACGTC. This gives the protein CASSEEQGGPYEQYV.

This clonotype has more than one count but fewer than ten. The junction differs from germline at one of its ends, possibly a read error. V and J are TRBV20-1 and TRBJ2-1; D ambiguous. Germline CDR1 DFQATT, CDR2 SNEGSKA (reference sequence). The CDR3 covers 11 residues. The CDR3 loop is CRASSYNEQFF. The CDR3 bases are TGCAGGGCTAGTTCCTACAATGAGCAGTTCTTC.